Listed here are 13 T cell receptor beta chains from one sample, sequenced in a study of blood T cell repertoires in COVID-19 (dated by TCRdb to between 2020 and 2021). To prepare the library, the immunoSEQ multiplex PCR assay was applied. The immuneACCESS repertoire file appears here via TCRdb, limited to in-frame rearrangements. These files lack a portion of the clones; in checked studies, under half of the deficit traces to unresolved V genes, and the cause of the others is not known. This sample has about 160,000 clones in its table, and about 80% of those were observed once. Around 19% of the sample rests with the top ten. The sample taken for sequencing was peripheral blood. The source of these receptors is a woman aged 80 or over with acute or convalescent COVID-19.

The table lists this clone with a few counts. V gene TRBV6-5 combines with J gene TRBJ1-2; a weak D match, TRBD1 (5 bases). Germline CDR1 MNHEY, CDR2 SVGAGI. The V gene lost 6 bases and the J gene lost 4 bases, with 12 bases spanning the gap. The CDR3 extends over 13 amino acids. The CDR3 DNA sequence: TGTGCCAGCAGAACCGACAGTACCTATGGCTACACCTTC. It specifies CASRTDSTYGYTF.

This clone was observed once. The rearrangement uses TRBV28 and TRBJ2-3; the match to TRBD2 covers 9 bases. There are 16 residues in the CDR3. Germline V gives CDR1 MDHEN, CDR2 SYDVKM. Trimming at V came to 4 bases and at J to 2 bases, leaving 7 bases not matched to a gene. The CDR3 coding sequence is TGTGCCAGCAGTTCATCCCAGCGGGGGGCCACAGATACGCAGTATTTT. Protein: CASSSSQRGATDTQYF.

The chain uses TRBV4-3 and TRBJ1-1; possible D gene TRBD1, 6 bases. Trimming pared 0 bases from V and 6 bases from J, leaving 23 bases between. Germline loops: CDR1 LGHNA, CDR2 YSLEER. The CDR3 totals 18 residues. CDR3 nucleotide sequence: TGCGCCAGCAGCCAAGATCTGGGGCAGGGGTTGGATTCCGCTGAAGCTTTCTTT. This codes for CASSQDLGQGLDSAEAFF.

The gene calls are TRBV11-2 and TRBJ2-3, with 9 bases that match TRBD2. This CDR3 is built from 18 residues. With V trimmed by 2 bases and J by 0 bases, 9 bases remained unmatched. Germline CDR1 is SGHAT and CDR2 is FQNNGV. In DNA, the CDR3 is TGTGCCAGCAGCTTAATGGGGCTAGCGGGACCTAGCACAGATACGCAGTATTTT. This translates into CASSLMGLAGPSTDTQYF. The full variable domain, completed using reference TRBV11-2 and TRBJ2-3, is EAGVAQSPRYKIIEKRQSVAFWCNPISGHATLYWYQQILGQGPKLLIQFQNNGVVDDSQLPKDRFSAERLKGVDSTLKIQPAKLEDSAVYLCASSLMGLAGPSTDTQYFGPGTRLTVL.

This clone was found once. The rearrangement uses TRBV2 and TRBJ1-3; D is ambiguous. The CDR3 has 15 residues. The germline gives CDR1 SNHLY, CDR2 FYNNEI. V lost 4 bases and J 1 base, leaving 11 bases between the germline ends. The CDR3 sequence: CASSGKRSSGNTIYF. The CDR3 DNA is TGTGCCAGCAGTGGAAAACGGTCGTCTGGAAACACCATATATTTT.

The chain is built from TRBV7-9 and TRBJ1-5; unclear D gene. Trimming cost V 1 base and J 6 bases, with 7 bases left between them. The CDR3 has 13 residues. Germline CDR1 is SEHNR and CDR2 is FQNEAQ (reference sequence). CDR3 bases: TGTGCCAGCAGCTTAGAGTTGAGTCAGCCCCAGCATTTT. Encoded protein: CASSLELSQPQHF.

V is TRBV12-5 and J is TRBJ1-5; 7 bases are a match to TRBD1. Germline V gene sequence: CDR1 LGHNT, CDR2 FRNRAP. The CDR3 has 15 amino acids. The V gene end was trimmed by 6 bases and the J gene end by 3 bases; junction bases not matched to a gene: 8. The CDR3 bases are TGTGCTAGTGGATCGACAGGGTCCTACAATCAGCCCCAGCATTTT. Encoded protein: CASGSTGSYNQPQHF.

V usage is TRBV19 and J usage is TRBJ1-1, with TRBD1 matching 7 bases. V gave up 6 bases and J gave up 6 bases; unmatched junction bases: 4. The CDR3 has 12 residues. Looked up from germline, CDR1 is LNHDA and CDR2 is SQIVND (reference sequence). Here the CDR3 reads CASSRGAPEAFF. In DNA, the CDR3 is TGTGCCAGTAGCAGGGGGGCTCCTGAAGCTTTCTTT. Combining the CDR3 with reference TRBV19 and TRBJ1-1 gives the whole variable domain DGGITQSPKYLFRKEGQNVTLSCEQNLNHDAMYWYRQDPGQGLRLIYYSQIVNDFQKGDIAEGYSVSREKKESFPLTVTSAQKNPTAFYLCASSRGAPEAFFGQGTRLTVV.

The chain employs TRBV19 and TRBJ2-2; 9 bases agree with TRBD1. The J segment lost 3 bases and the V segment lost 7 bases, leaving 9 bases of the junction unmatched. CDR1 LNHDA and CDR2 SQIVND come from the germline V gene (reference sequence). CDR3 length equals 16 residues. The CDR3 region is CASTPGDRVDTGELFF. The CDR3 bases are TGTGCCAGTACCCCGGGGGACAGGGTGGACACCGGGGAGCTGTTTTTT.

The rearrangement links TRBV5-1 to TRBJ2-5; 15 nucleotides align to TRBD2. J lost 2 bases, V lost 4 bases, and 6 bases had no gene match. Germline V gene lookup returns CDR1 SGHRS and CDR2 YFSETQ. This CDR3 contains 17 residues. CDR3 residues: CASSPGLAGGPQETQYF. The CDR3 nucleotides read TGCGCCAGCAGCCCCGGACTAGCGGGAGGGCCGCAAGAGACCCAGTACTTC.

The chain couples TRBV5-6 to TRBJ2-2; perhaps TRBD1 as D (6 bases). Trimming shortened V by 2 bases and J by 3 bases, and 17 bases separated the two germline ends. CDR3 length equals 17 residues. Germline lookup yields CDR1 SGHDT and CDR2 YYEEEE. CDR3 in DNA: TGTGCCAGCAGCTTTATACAGGGTTTTACCCACACCGGGGAGCTGTTTTTT. Encoded protein: CASSFIQGFTHTGELFF.

The chain combines TRBV5-1 with TRBJ2-7; 9 nucleotides agree with TRBD2. The CDR3 totals 14 residues. Trimming took 5 bases from V and 5 from J; bases not matched to a gene: 8. The germline gives CDR1 SGHRS, CDR2 YFSETQ. In DNA form, the CDR3 reads TGCGCCAGCAGGGCTAGCGGGAAGTCCAACGAGCAGTACTTC. Amino acids: CASRASGKSNEQYF.

This clone was detected once. The chain combines TRBV28 with TRBJ1-1, with a tentative D call TRBD1 (6 bases). CDR3 size: 15 residues. The germline V and J ends were trimmed by 4 bases and 1 base, with 13 bases remaining between them. Germline values: CDR1 MDHEN, CDR2 SYDVKM. Written as DNA, the CDR3 is TGTGCCAGCAGTTACCTACAGGGCGGGAACACTGAAGCTTTCTTT. This translates into CASSYLQGGNTEAFF.